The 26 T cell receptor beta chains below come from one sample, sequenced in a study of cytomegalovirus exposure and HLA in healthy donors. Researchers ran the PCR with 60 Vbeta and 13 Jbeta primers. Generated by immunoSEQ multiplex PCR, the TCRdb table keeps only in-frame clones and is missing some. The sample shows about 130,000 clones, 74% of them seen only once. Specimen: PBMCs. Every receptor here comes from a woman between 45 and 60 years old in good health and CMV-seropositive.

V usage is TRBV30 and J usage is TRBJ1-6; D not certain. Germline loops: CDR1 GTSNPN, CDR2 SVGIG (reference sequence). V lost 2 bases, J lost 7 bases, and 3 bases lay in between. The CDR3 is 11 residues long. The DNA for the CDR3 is TGTGCCTGGAGTCGGAATTCACCCCTCCACTTT. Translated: CAWSRNSPLHF.

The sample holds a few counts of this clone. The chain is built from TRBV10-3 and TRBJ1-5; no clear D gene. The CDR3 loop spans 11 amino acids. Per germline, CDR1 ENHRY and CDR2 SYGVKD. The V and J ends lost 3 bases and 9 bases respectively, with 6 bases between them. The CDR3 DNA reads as TGTGCCATCAGTGACTCCGGGCCCCAGCATTTT. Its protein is CAISDSGPQHF.

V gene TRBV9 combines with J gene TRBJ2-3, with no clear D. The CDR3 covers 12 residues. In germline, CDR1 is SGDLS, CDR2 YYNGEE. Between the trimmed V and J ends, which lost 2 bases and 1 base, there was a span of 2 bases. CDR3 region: CASSVGTDTQYF. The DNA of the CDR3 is TGTGCCAGCAGCGTCGGCACAGATACGCAGTATTTT. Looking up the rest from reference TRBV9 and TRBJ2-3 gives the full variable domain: DSGVTQTPKHLITATGQRVTLRCSPRSGDLSVYWYQQSLDQGLQFLIQYYNGEERAKGNILERFSAQQFPDLHSELNLSSLELGDSALYFCASSVGTDTQYFGPGTRLTVL.

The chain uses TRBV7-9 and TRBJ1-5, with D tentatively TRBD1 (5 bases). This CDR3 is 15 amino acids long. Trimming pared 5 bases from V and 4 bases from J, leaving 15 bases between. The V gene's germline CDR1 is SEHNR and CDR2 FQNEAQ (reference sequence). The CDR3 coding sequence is TGTGCCAGCAGCCCCGGGGCAGGACTAAATCAGCCCCAGCATTTT. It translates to CASSPGAGLNQPQHF.

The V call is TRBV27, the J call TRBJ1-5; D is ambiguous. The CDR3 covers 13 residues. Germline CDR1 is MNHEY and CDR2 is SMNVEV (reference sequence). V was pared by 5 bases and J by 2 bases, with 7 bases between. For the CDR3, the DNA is TGTGCCAGCAGTGGGCAGGGCAATCAGCCCCAGCATTTT. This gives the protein CASSGQGNQPQHF.

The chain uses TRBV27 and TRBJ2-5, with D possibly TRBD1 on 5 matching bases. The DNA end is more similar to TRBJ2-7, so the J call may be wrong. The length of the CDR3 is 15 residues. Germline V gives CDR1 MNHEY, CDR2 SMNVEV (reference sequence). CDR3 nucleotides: TGTGCCAGCAGTTTACAGGGATTCCCCTCCTACGAGCAGTACTTC. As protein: CASSLQGFPSYEQYF.

CDR3 protein: CASSRSSSGGAGEQFF. In nucleotides, the CDR3 is TGCGCCAGCAGCCGCAGTTCTAGCGGGGGGGCGGGTGAGCAGTTCTTC. The rearrangement joins TRBV4-1 to TRBJ2-1, with 12 positions matching TRBD2. V shed 4 bases and J 9 bases; nucleotides not matched to a gene: 10. This CDR3 is 16 amino acids long. Germline CDR1 MGHRA, CDR2 YSYEKL.

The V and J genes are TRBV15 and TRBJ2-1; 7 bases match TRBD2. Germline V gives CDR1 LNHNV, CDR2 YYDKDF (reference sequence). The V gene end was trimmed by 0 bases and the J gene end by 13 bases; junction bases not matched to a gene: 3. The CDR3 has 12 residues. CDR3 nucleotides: TGTGCCACCAGCAGAGAGGGGAGGGGACAGTTCTTC. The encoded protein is CATSREGRGQFF.

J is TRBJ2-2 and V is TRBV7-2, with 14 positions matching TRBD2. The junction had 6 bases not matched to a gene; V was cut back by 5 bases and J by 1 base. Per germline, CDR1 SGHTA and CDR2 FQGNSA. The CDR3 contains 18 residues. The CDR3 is CASSRPGLAGVNTGELFF. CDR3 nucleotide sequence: TGTGCCAGCAGCCGTCCGGGACTAGCGGGGGTGAACACCGGGGAGCTGTTTTTT.

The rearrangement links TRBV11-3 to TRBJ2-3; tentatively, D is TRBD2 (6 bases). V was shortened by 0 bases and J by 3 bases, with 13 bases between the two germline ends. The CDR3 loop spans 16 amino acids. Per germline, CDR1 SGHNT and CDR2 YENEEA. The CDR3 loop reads CASSLDGGRGTDTQYF. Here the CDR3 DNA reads TGTGCCAGCAGCTTAGACGGGGGACGGGGGACAGATACGCAGTATTTT.

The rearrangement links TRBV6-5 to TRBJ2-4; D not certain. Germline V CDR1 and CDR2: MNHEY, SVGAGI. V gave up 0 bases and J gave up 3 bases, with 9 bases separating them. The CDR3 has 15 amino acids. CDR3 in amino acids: CASSYSFSRKNIQYF. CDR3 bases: TGTGCCAGCAGTTACTCTTTCTCTCGCAAAAACATTCAGTACTTC.

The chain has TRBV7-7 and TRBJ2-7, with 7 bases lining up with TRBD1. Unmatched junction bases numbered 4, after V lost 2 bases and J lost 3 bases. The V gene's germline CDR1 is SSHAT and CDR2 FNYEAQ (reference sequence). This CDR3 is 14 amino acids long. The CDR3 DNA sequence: TGTGCCAGCAGCTTACCCGACAGGGACTACGAGCAGTACTTC. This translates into CASSLPDRDYEQYF.

The CDR3 coding sequence is TGTGCCAGCATCCCGGGCGGGGGGAACACTGAAGCTTTCTTT. Its translation is CASIPGGGNTEAFF. This sequence joins TRBV13 and TRBJ1-1, with TRBD1 as a possible D gene (5 bases). The CDR3 sequence is 14 residues long. Trimming removed 7 bases at V and 1 base at J, with 13 bases between. Per the germline V gene, CDR1 is PRHDT and CDR2 is FYEKMQ (reference sequence).

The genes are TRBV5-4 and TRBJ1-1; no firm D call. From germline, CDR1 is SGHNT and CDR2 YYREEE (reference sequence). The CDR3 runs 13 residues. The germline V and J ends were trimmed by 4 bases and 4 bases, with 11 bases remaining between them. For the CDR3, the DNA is TGTGCCAGCAGCCCTCATGCGGGCACTGAAGCTTTCTTT. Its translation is CASSPHAGTEAFF.

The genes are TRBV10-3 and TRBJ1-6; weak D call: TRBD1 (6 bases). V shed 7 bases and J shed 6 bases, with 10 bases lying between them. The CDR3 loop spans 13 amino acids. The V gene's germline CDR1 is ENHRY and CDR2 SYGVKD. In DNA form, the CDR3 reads TGTGCCATCAAGGGGGACCCTAATTCACCCCTCCACTTT. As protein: CAIKGDPNSPLHF.

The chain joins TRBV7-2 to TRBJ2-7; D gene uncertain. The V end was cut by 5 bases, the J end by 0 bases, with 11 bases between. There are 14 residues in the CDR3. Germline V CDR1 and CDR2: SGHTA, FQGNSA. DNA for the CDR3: TGTGCCAGCAGCCTCGGTTTTAGCTCCTACGAGCAGTACTTC. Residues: CASSLGFSSYEQYF. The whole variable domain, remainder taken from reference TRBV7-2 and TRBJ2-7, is GAGVSQSPSNKVTEKGKDVELRCDPISGHTALYWYRQSLGQGLEFLIYFQGNSAPDKSGLPSDRFSAERTGGSVSTLTIQRTQQEDSAVYLCASSLGFSSYEQYFGPGTRLTVT.

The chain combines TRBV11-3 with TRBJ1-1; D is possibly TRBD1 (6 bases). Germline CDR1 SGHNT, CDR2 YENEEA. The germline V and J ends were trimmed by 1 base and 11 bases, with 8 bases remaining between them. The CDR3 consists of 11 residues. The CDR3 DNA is TGTGCCAGCAGCTTAGTGGGGGCTGCTTTCTTT. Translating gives CASSLVGAAFF.

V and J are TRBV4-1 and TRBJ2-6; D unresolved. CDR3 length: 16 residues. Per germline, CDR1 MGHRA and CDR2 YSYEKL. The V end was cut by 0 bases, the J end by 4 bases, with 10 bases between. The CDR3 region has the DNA TGCGCCAGCAGCCAAGACAGAGGCTCCGGGGCCAACGTCCTGACTTTC. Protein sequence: CASSQDRGSGANVLTF.

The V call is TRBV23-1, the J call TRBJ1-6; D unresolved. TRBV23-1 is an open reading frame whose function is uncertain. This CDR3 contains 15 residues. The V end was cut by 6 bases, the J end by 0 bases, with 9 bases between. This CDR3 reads CASRSGSSYNSPLHF. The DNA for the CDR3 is TGCGCCAGCAGGTCGGGGAGCTCCTATAATTCACCCCTCCACTTT.

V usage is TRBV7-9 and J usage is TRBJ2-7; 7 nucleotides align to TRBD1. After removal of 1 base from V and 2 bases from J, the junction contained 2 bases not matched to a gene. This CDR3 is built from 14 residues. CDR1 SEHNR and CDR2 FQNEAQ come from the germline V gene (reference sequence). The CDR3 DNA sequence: TGTGCCAGCAGCTTAGGGGGGACAGCCTACGAGCAGTACTTC. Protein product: CASSLGGTAYEQYF.

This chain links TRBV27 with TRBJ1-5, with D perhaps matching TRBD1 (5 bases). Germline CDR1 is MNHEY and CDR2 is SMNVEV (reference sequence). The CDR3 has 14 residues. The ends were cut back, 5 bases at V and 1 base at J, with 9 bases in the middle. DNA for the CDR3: TGTGCCAGCAGTAACGGGGGAAGCAATCAGCCCCAGCATTTT. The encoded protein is CASSNGGSNQPQHF.

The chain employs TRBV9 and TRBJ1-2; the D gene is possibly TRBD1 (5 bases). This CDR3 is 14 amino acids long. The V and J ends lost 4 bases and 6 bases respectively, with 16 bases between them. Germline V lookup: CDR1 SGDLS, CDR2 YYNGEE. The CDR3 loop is CASSPGTSGDGYTF. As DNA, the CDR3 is TGTGCCAGCAGCCCGGGGACCTCGGGGGATGGCTACACCTTC.

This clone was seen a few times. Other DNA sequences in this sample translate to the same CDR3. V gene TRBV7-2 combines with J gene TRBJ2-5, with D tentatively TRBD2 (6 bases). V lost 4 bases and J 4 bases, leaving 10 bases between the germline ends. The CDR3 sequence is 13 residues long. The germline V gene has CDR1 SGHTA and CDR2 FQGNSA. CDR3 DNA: TGTGCCAGCAGCTCCGGGGGTCGAGAGACCCAGTACTTC. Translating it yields CASSSGGRETQYF.

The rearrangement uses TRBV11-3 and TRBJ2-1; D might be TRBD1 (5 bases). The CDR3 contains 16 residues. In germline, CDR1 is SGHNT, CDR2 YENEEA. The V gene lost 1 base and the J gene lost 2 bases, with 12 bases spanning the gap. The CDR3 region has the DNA TGTGCCAGCAGCTTAGGGTCAGGGTTGGCCTACAATGAGCAGTTCTTC. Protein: CASSLGSGLAYNEQFF.

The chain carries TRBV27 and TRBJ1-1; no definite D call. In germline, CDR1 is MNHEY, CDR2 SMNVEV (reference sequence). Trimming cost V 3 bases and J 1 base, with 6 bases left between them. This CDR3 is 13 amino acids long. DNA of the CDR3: TGTGCCAGCAGTTTCTTCGGGAACACTGAAGCTTTCTTT. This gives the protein CASSFFGNTEAFF.

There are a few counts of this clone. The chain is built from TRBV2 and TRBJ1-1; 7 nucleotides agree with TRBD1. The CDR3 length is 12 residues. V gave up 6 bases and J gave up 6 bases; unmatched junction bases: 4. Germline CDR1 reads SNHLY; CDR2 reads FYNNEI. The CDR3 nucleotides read TGTGCCAGCAGCGAACAGGGGCCTGAAGCTTTCTTT. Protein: CASSEQGPEAFF.